These 16 T cell receptor beta chains originate from one sample sequenced in a study of tumor and adjacent non-tumor tissue in lung cancer. The library came from three nested PCR rounds adapted from ARM-PCR protocols. MiXCR, run by TCRdb on the multiplex PCR reads, gives a single entry per CDR3 protein. This table holds around 82,000 distinct CDR3 sequences, more than 80% found once. RNA was extracted from bulk tissue without any cell sorting. More than 3 cm separated this lung sample from the edge of the tumor. The sequencing input was distant non-tumor lung tissue. The origin of the receptors is a man aged 60-69 years with non-small cell lung cancer.

On this clonotype: The junction does not match germline at one end; this may be a read error. The gene calls are TRBV20-1 and TRBJ2-1, with unresolved D. CDR3 length: 15 residues. Per germline, CDR1 DFQATT and CDR2 SNEGSKA (reference sequence). CDR3 coding DNA: TGCAGTGCTAGAGTGATTGAAATAGGCTACAAAGAGCAGTTCTTC. Its protein product is CSARVIEIGYKEQFF.

CDR3 DNA sequence: TGTCCCTGCAAGTCGGGACATCTAAACACTGAAGCTTTCTTT. Translating gives CPCKSGHLNTEAFF. This sequence joins TRBV6-1 and TRBJ1-1; D perhaps matches TRBD1 (6 bases). This CDR3 contains 14 residues. Germline V lookup: CDR1 MNHNS, CDR2 SASEGT.

As to this clonotype: At one end, the junction sequence differs from germline, possibly due to a read error. This chain uses TRBV20-1 with TRBJ2-1; 10 positions match TRBD2. The CDR3 runs 14 residues. Germline CDR1 and CDR2: DFQATT and SNEGSKA (reference sequence). The CDR3 DNA sequence: TGCAGTGATAGAGGGGTTCTAGCGGGAGATGAGCAGTTCTTC. Amino acids: CSDRGVLAGDEQFF.

About this clonotype: This clone may be a read error of a much larger clone one base away. Here the CDR3 reads CASSEAGRGSDTQYF. The CDR3 DNA is TGTGCCAGCAGTGAAGCGGGGCGGGGGTCGGACACTCAGTACTTC. The chain couples TRBV6-1 to TRBJ2-4; TRBD2 agrees at 7 bases. The CDR3 loop spans 15 amino acids. Trimming removed 0 bases from V and 12 bases from J; junction bases left unmatched: 11. The V gene's germline CDR1 is MNHNS and CDR2 SASEGT.

This clonotype was observed once. The junction shows a germline mismatch at one end, possibly a read error. This chain connects TRBV4-3 to TRBJ2-3; a possible D gene is TRBD2 (5 bases). The CDR3 covers 16 residues. Looked up from germline, CDR1 is LGHNA and CDR2 is YSLEER. CDR3 bases: TGCGCCAGCCGCCAAGCAGCGGCCTCCGGCACAGACACGCAGTATTTT. As protein: CASRQAAASGTDTQYF.

This clonotype was detected a few times. The chain employs TRBV5-5 and TRBJ2-3; D may be TRBD1 (5 bases). Germline values: CDR1 SGHKS, CDR2 YYEKEE (reference sequence). The CDR3 has 15 amino acids. Trimming took off 4 bases at V and 5 bases at J, with 17 bases between the two ends. In nucleotides, the CDR3 is TGTGCCAGCAGCCACGCGTGGACAAGGGTAGATACGCAGTATTTT. It codes for CASSHAWTRVDTQYF.

A remark on this clonotype: The junction differs from germline at one of its ends, possibly a read error. V and J are TRBV6-1 and TRBJ1-1; weak D call: TRBD1 (6 bases). The CDR3 extends over 15 amino acids. CDR1 is MNHNS and CDR2 is SASEGT in the germline V gene. The CDR3 sequence is CANSEVGGANTEAFF. The CDR3 nucleotides are TGTGCCAACAGTGAAGTCGGGGGGGCGAACACTGAAGCTTTCTTT.

Details on this clonotype: This CDR3 fails to terminate in the conserved phenylalanine or tryptophan, so it likely reflects a read error. The chain joins TRBV28 to TRBJ1-6; 9 bases fit TRBD1. Germline-derived CDR1 and CDR2 are MDHEN and SYDVKM. This CDR3 has 13 amino acids. J was trimmed by 8 bases and V by 8 bases; bases with no gene match: 4. CDR3 sequence (DNA): TGTGCCAGCGGGACAGGGAGCCATTCACCCCTCCACCTT. Translated, it gives CASGTGSHSPLHL.

This clonotype was seen only once. One junction end does not reproduce the germline sequence, and a read error may be involved. The chain uses TRBV11-2 and TRBJ1-2; D is ambiguous. This CDR3 comprises 13 residues. Per germline, CDR1 SGHAT and CDR2 FQNNGV. The CDR3 DNA is TGTGCCAACAGCTCCTTACTGATGGGGTGTTACACCTTC. Encoded protein: CANSSLLMGCYTF.

This clonotype was counted between two and nine times. The V and J genes are TRBV20-1 and TRBJ2-5; TRBD2 aligns across 9 bases. This CDR3 comprises 17 residues. Per germline, CDR1 DFQATT and CDR2 SNEGSKA (reference sequence). V dropped 1 base and J dropped 5; count of bases not matched to a gene: 14. CDR3 region: CSARGEGAGGSSETQYF. The CDR3 DNA is TGCAGTGCTAGAGGGGAGGGCGCGGGAGGGTCCTCGGAGACCCAGTACTTC.

Concerning this clonotype itself: The junction departs from germline at one end; a sequencing error may be responsible. The CDR3 protein is CSSLQGRNYDYTF. The CDR3 DNA is TGCAGTTCCCTACAGGGACGGAACTATGACTACACCTTC. V gene TRBV20-1 combines with J gene TRBJ1-2; a possible D gene is TRBD1 (6 bases). The CDR3 covers 13 residues. Per germline, CDR1 DFQATT and CDR2 SNEGSKA (reference sequence).

In the case of this clonotype: The germline gene is not matched at one end of the junction; a read error may be the cause. The chain has TRBV4-3 and TRBJ2-1; 9 nucleotides match TRBD2. The germline CDR1 and CDR2 sequences are LGHNA and YSLEER. The CDR3 spans 15 residues. CDR3 in amino acids: CASSQGAGGYNERFF. DNA for the CDR3: TGCGCCAGCAGCCAAGGTGCGGGAGGGTACAACGAGCGGTTCTTC.

V gene TRBV28 combines with J gene TRBJ2-1; TRBD1 aligns across 11 bases. J was trimmed by 5 bases and V by 6 bases; bases with no gene match: 6. The CDR3 is made up of 15 amino acids. CDR1 is MDHEN and CDR2 is SYDVKM in the germline V gene. CDR3 sequence (DNA): TGTGCCAGCAGGACGGGACAGGGGGGCCACAATGAGCAGTTCTTC. Amino acids: CASRTGQGGHNEQFF.

Of note for this clonotype: The germline gene is not matched at one end of the junction; a read error may be the cause. The chain combines TRBV5-6 with TRBJ1-5; TRBD1 might be the D (5 bases). The V gene's germline CDR1 is SGHDT and CDR2 YYEEEE. This CDR3 has 15 amino acids. CDR3 sequence: CACSTYQGTRHPQHF. The CDR3 coding sequence is TGTGCCTGCAGCACCTACCAGGGAACCAGGCATCCCCAGCATTTT.

Regarding this clonotype: This CDR3 is missing its conserved last phenylalanine or tryptophan, likely due to a read error. V gene TRBV4-3 combines with J gene TRBJ2-7, with D tentatively TRBD2 (6 bases). Deletions cut 7 bases from V and 4 bases from J, with 23 bases between. CDR1 and CDR2 from the germline V gene are LGHNA and YSLEER. The CDR3 extends over 16 amino acids. DNA for the CDR3: TGCGCCAGCAACCAGTGGGGGGTCAGGGCAGTTTACGAGCAGTACATC. This gives the protein CASNQWGVRAVYEQYI.

As concerns this clonotype: Mismatch with germline at one junction end may stem from a read error. The chain carries TRBV4-3 and TRBJ2-3, with D perhaps assigned TRBD1 or TRBD2 (5 bases each). Germline V gene lookup returns CDR1 LGHNA and CDR2 YSLEER. The CDR3 has 16 residues. This CDR3 is CASSQGRADTTDTQCF. The CDR3 nucleotides are TGCGCCAGCAGCCAAGGTAGAGCGGACACCACAGATACGCAGTGTTTT.